These 27 T cell receptor beta chains originate from one sample sequenced in a study of blood T cell repertoires in COVID-19. Measured with immunoSEQ multiplex PCR; TCRdb has only the in-frame clones, and not every one. Among a few hundred thousand clones listed, less than 85% were seen once. Sample: peripheral blood. The receptor source for this set is a woman aged 18-29 years with acute or convalescent COVID-19.

The chain employs TRBV19 and TRBJ1-2, with 9 bases aligning to TRBD1. This CDR3 contains 14 residues. CDR1 LNHDA and CDR2 SQIVND come from the germline V gene (reference sequence). The V and J ends lost 4 bases and 2 bases, in that order; junction bases with no gene match: 2. The CDR3: CASSRGQGNYGYTF. In nucleotides, the CDR3 is TGTGCCAGTAGTAGGGGACAGGGAAACTATGGCTACACCTTC.

This clone was detected only a few times. J is TRBJ2-1 and V is TRBV7-2; D not certain. The CDR3 spans 13 residues. CDR1 is SGHTA and CDR2 is FQGNSA in the germline V gene. Trimming left V 0 bases short and J 8 bases short, with 8 bases between. The CDR3 region has the DNA TGTGCCAGCAGCTTAGCCCTACGGGATGAGCAGTTCTTC. This encodes CASSLALRDEQFF.

This clone was counted once. This chain links TRBV7-8 with TRBJ1-5, with TRBD1 matching 10 bases. From germline, CDR1 is SGHVS and CDR2 FQNEAQ. V was clipped by 5 bases and J by 2 bases; unmatched bases: 3. The CDR3 runs 15 residues. The CDR3 is CASSTGTGGNQPQHF. In DNA form, the CDR3 reads TGTGCCAGCAGCACAGGGACAGGGGGCAATCAGCCCCAGCATTTT.

J is TRBJ2-5 and V is TRBV7-2; D is unclear. Trimming took 5 bases from V and 3 from J, leaving 10 bases between them. The length of the CDR3 is 13 residues. Germline V gene data show CDR1 as SGHTA and CDR2 as FQGNSA. CDR3 in amino acids: CASSVNSKETQYF. The CDR3 coding sequence is TGTGCCAGCAGCGTAAACAGTAAAGAGACCCAGTACTTC.

This clone was seen only a few times. The J gene is TRBJ2-1, the V gene TRBV7-2; 8 nucleotides line up with TRBD1. The V segment lost 1 base and the J segment 3 bases; nucleotides outside the gene matches: 2. The CDR3 has 15 amino acids. Looked up from germline, CDR1 is SGHTA and CDR2 is FQGNSA. CDR3 loop: CASSLGQGIYNEQFF. DNA of the CDR3: TGTGCCAGCAGCTTAGGACAGGGGATCTACAATGAGCAGTTCTTC. Complete variable domain (other parts from reference TRBV7-2 and TRBJ2-1): GAGVSQSPSNKVTEKGKDVELRCDPISGHTALYWYRQSLGQGLEFLIYFQGNSAPDKSGLPSDRFSAERTGGSVSTLTIQRTQQEDSAVYLCASSLGQGIYNEQFFGPGTRLTVL.

V gene TRBV7-3 combines with J gene TRBJ2-2, with D uncertain. CDR3 length: 12 residues. V was shortened by 4 bases and J by 6 bases, with 6 bases between the two germline ends. Germline V CDR1 and CDR2: SGHTA, FQGTGA. Here the CDR3 reads CASSSGSGELFF. CDR3 DNA sequence: TGTGCCAGCAGCTCGGGTTCCGGGGAGCTGTTTTTT. Using reference TRBV7-3 and TRBJ2-2 for the parts outside the CDR3, the full variable domain is GAGVSQTPSNKVTEKGKYVELRCDPISGHTALYWYRQSLGQGPEFLIYFQGTGAADDSGLPNDRFFAVRPEGSVSTLKIQRTERGDSAVYLCASSSGSGELFFGEGSRLTVL.

This chain uses TRBV7-9 with TRBJ2-1; D may be TRBD2 (6 bases). Germline loops: CDR1 SEHNR, CDR2 FQNEAQ (reference sequence). The CDR3 is made up of 16 amino acids. Trimming removed 5 bases at V and 5 bases at J, with 19 bases between. The DNA for the CDR3 is TGTGCCAGCAGCCCAATTTGGGGAGGACCAAACAATGAGCAGTTCTTC. This translates into CASSPIWGGPNNEQFF.

The J gene is TRBJ2-5, the V gene TRBV28; TRBD1 aligns across 7 bases. With V trimmed by 3 bases and J by 3 bases, 4 bases remained unmatched. The germline gives CDR1 MDHEN, CDR2 SYDVKM. The CDR3 runs 14 residues. The CDR3 here is CASSFWDREETQYF. DNA of the CDR3: TGTGCCAGCAGTTTTTGGGACAGAGAAGAGACCCAGTACTTC.

The rearrangement links TRBV28 to TRBJ2-1; TRBD2 agrees at 14 bases. Germline V gene sequence: CDR1 MDHEN, CDR2 SYDVKM. The CDR3 runs to 16 residues. Trimming took 6 bases from V and 7 from J; bases not matched to a gene: 8. Written as DNA, the CDR3 is TGTGCCAGCAGCCAGACTAGCGGGAGGGCGGGGAATGAGCAGTTCTTC. Translation gives CASSQTSGRAGNEQFF.

This chain uses TRBV6-2 or TRBV6-3 with TRBJ2-1; 8 bases are a match to TRBD1. The length of the CDR3 is 15 residues. Germline values: CDR1 MNHEY, CDR2 SVGEGT. J lost 2 bases, V lost 5 bases, and 5 bases had no gene match. Here the CDR3 reads CASSAQGAAYNEQFF. CDR3 in DNA: TGTGCCAGCAGTGCCCAGGGGGCCGCCTACAATGAGCAGTTCTTC.

The V call is TRBV5-4, the J call TRBJ2-7; 9 nucleotides line up with TRBD1. Trimming removed 4 bases from V and 3 bases from J; junction bases left unmatched: 5. This CDR3 has 14 amino acids. The V gene's germline CDR1 is SGHNT and CDR2 YYREEE (reference sequence). In DNA form, the CDR3 reads TGTGCCAGCAGCGGCCCGGGACAGGGCTACGAGCAGTACTTC. This translates into CASSGPGQGYEQYF.

The chain has TRBV10-3 and TRBJ1-1; 10 positions match TRBD1. CDR1 and CDR2 (germline): ENHRY, SYGVKD. V was pared by 6 bases and J by 2 bases, with 3 bases of the junction left unmatched. There are 14 residues in the CDR3. The CDR3 DNA sequence: TGTGCCATCAGCCGGGACAGGGGTAACACTGAAGCTTTCTTT. Residues: CAISRDRGNTEAFF.

This clone was seen just once. This chain connects TRBV7-2 to TRBJ2-4, with D perhaps matching TRBD2 (6 bases). Germline V gene data show CDR1 as SGHTA and CDR2 as FQGNSA. V was pared by 6 bases and J by 0 bases, with 24 bases between. The CDR3 extends over 19 amino acids. The CDR3 DNA follows: TGTGCCAGCAGACCCGGCTGGGGACGGGCGGGACTAGCCAAAAACATTCAGTACTTC. Translating gives CASRPGWGRAGLAKNIQYF. Variable domain in full (rest from reference TRBV7-2 and TRBJ2-4): GAGVSQSPSNKVTEKGKDVELRCDPISGHTALYWYRQSLGQGLEFLIYFQGNSAPDKSGLPSDRFSAERTGGSVSTLTIQRTQQEDSAVYLCASRPGWGRAGLAKNIQYFGAGTRLSVL.

The chain carries TRBV7-6 and TRBJ2-7, with 8 bases matching TRBD1. J gave up 6 bases and V 1 base, and 20 bases lay outside the gene matches. Germline CDR1 SGHVS, CDR2 FNYEAQ. The CDR3 consists of 19 residues. CDR3 nucleotides: TGTGCCAGCAGCTTAGAGCCCATTCCCGCCGGGACAGGAGGCAGCGAGCAGTACTTC. Amino acid sequence: CASSLEPIPAGTGGSEQYF. The entire variable domain, with the rest obtained from reference TRBV7-6 and TRBJ2-7, is as follows: GAGVSQSPRYKVTKRGQDVALRCDPISGHVSLYWYRQALGQGPEFLTYFNYEAQQDKSGLPNDRFSAERPEGSISTLTIQRTEQRDSAMYRCASSLEPIPAGTGGSEQYFGPGTRLTVT.

The chain combines TRBV7-9 with TRBJ1-6; possible D gene TRBD1, 5 bases. The CDR3 totals 13 residues. Deletions cut 2 bases from V and 13 bases from J, with 12 bases between. Germline CDR1 and CDR2: SEHNR and FQNEAQ (reference sequence). The CDR3 region is CASSLTDSIPLHF. CDR3 DNA: TGTGCCAGCAGCTTAACAGACAGTATTCCCCTCCACTTT.

A single count supports this clone. This sequence joins TRBV5-5 and TRBJ2-3; 8 bases fit TRBD1. Germline assignment: CDR1 SGHKS and CDR2 YYEKEE (reference sequence). Trimming cost V 4 bases and J 3 bases; bases outside gene matches: 4. The CDR3 spans 14 residues. In DNA, the CDR3 is TGTGCCAGCAGCCTGACAGGGGCTACAGATACGCAGTATTTT. Protein sequence: CASSLTGATDTQYF.

The chain couples TRBV28 to TRBJ1-4; D not certain. The CDR3 sequence is 13 residues long. V shed 9 bases and J shed 5 bases, with 13 bases lying between them. Germline V gene lookup returns CDR1 MDHEN and CDR2 SYDVKM. The CDR3 region is CASTGVGNEKLFF. Here the CDR3 DNA reads TGTGCCAGTACGGGAGTAGGAAATGAAAAACTGTTTTTT.

The J gene is TRBJ1-2, the V gene TRBV28; D is uncertain. The CDR3 contains 14 residues. Deletions cut 2 bases from V and 5 bases from J, with 12 bases between. Looked up from germline, CDR1 is MDHEN and CDR2 is SYDVKM. The CDR3 protein is CASSLGGDLYGYTF. CDR3 coding DNA: TGTGCCAGCAGTTTAGGCGGAGACTTATATGGCTACACCTTC.

The V and J genes are TRBV7-3 and TRBJ2-1; 8 positions match TRBD2. The junction had 16 bases not matched to a gene; V was cut back by 1 base and J by 8 bases. The length of the CDR3 is 18 residues. Germline V gene lookup returns CDR1 SGHTA and CDR2 FQGTGA. Written as DNA, the CDR3 is TGTGCCAGCAGCTTAATGGGACGAGGCTGGACTAGCAACGATGAGCAGTTCTTC. Translating it yields CASSLMGRGWTSNDEQFF.

This clone was observed once. The same CDR3 is also encoded by other DNA sequences in this sample. This chain uses TRBV28 with TRBJ2-5; D perhaps matches TRBD2 (5 bases). The CDR3 totals 12 residues. Trimming removed 4 bases from V and 5 bases from J, with 8 bases in between. CDR1 is MDHEN and CDR2 is SYDVKM in the germline V gene. The CDR3 loop reads CASSSGGETQYF. DNA of the CDR3: TGTGCCAGCAGTTCAGGCGGGGAGACCCAGTACTTC. Full variable domain (rest looked up from reference TRBV28 and TRBJ2-5): DVKVTQSSRYLVKRTGEKVFLECVQDMDHENMFWYRQDPGLGLRLIYFSYDVKMKEKGDIPEGYSVSREKKERFSLILESASTNQTSMYLCASSSGGETQYFGPGTRLLVL.

The gene calls are TRBV6-2 or TRBV6-3 and TRBJ1-1; D remains unclear. This CDR3 is built from 15 residues. V lost 0 bases, J lost 5 bases, and 13 bases lay in between. Germline CDR1 is MNHEY and CDR2 is SVGEGT. CDR3 nucleotides: TGTGCCAGCAGTTACTCGCTGGATTTCGGGACTGAAGCTTTCTTT. This translates into CASSYSLDFGTEAFF.

The chain employs TRBV19 and TRBJ2-2, with 12 bases aligning to TRBD1. J gave up 4 bases and V 6 bases, and 6 bases lay outside the gene matches. The germline V gene encodes CDR1 LNHDA and CDR2 SQIVND (reference sequence). CDR3 length: 16 residues. The CDR3, as DNA: TGTGCCAGTAGCACTCCGGGACAGGGGGCCACCGGGGAGCTGTTTTTT. This encodes CASSTPGQGATGELFF.

This chain joins TRBV20-1 and TRBJ1-2; D might be TRBD1 (5 bases). CDR3 length: 14 amino acids. The V and J ends lost 3 bases and 3 bases respectively, with 14 bases between them. Per germline, CDR1 DFQATT and CDR2 SNEGSKA (reference sequence). CDR3 nucleotides: TGCAGTGCTAGTCCCCCAGGGTACCACTATGGCTACACCTTC. This codes for CSASPPGYHYGYTF.

The chain uses TRBV13 and TRBJ2-7; 8 nucleotides agree with TRBD2. The CDR3 is 18 amino acids. Germline values: CDR1 PRHDT, CDR2 FYEKMQ (reference sequence). Germline trimming cut 1 base from V and 7 bases from J; bases unmatched to any gene: 18. The CDR3 region is CASSLVGGREDPSGEQYF. CDR3 DNA sequence: TGTGCCAGCAGCTTAGTCGGAGGGCGGGAGGATCCTTCGGGGGAGCAGTACTTC. The full variable domain, completed using reference TRBV13 and TRBJ2-7, is AAGVIQSPRHLIKEKRETATLKCYPIPRHDTVYWYQQGPGQDPQFLISFYEKMQSDKGSIPDRFSAQQFSDYHSELNMSSLELGDSALYFCASSLVGGREDPSGEQYFGPGTRLTVT.

The chain couples TRBV5-4 to TRBJ2-1; TRBD2 agrees at 12 bases. Trimming cost V 4 bases and J 7 bases; bases outside gene matches: 6. The CDR3 runs 15 residues. Per the germline V gene, CDR1 is SGHNT and CDR2 is YYREEE (reference sequence). Written as DNA, the CDR3 is TGTGCCAGCAGCCACCTAGCGGGAGGGTTGAATGAGCAGTTCTTC. Translating it yields CASSHLAGGLNEQFF. Looking up the rest from reference TRBV5-4 and TRBJ2-1 gives the full variable domain: ETGVTQSPTHLIKTRGQQVTLRCSSQSGHNTVSWYQQALGQGPQFIFQYYREEENGRGNFPPRFSGLQFPNYSSELNVNALELDDSALYLCASSHLAGGLNEQFFGPGTRLTVL.

The genes are TRBV6-4 and TRBJ1-1; TRBD1 aligns across 9 bases. Germline CDR1 and CDR2: MRHNA and SNTAGT. The CDR3 extends over 14 amino acids. Losses at the gene ends were 5 bases for V and 1 base for J; bases not matched to a gene: 2. CDR3 in amino acids: CASSRQGGNTEAFF. The CDR3 coding sequence is TGTGCCAGCAGTAGACAGGGGGGGAACACTGAAGCTTTCTTT.

The chain joins TRBV14 to TRBJ1-4; possible D gene TRBD1, 5 bases. This CDR3 spans 14 amino acids. Germline assignment: CDR1 SGHDN and CDR2 FVKESK. V was cut by 2 bases and J by 4 bases, with 8 bases left in between. The CDR3 sequence: CASSQRQYNEKLFF. The CDR3 DNA sequence: TGTGCCAGCAGCCAAAGACAGTATAATGAAAAACTGTTTTTT.